This T cell receptor (beta chain) was recorded in a study of T cells after yellow fever vaccination. Study-level background: Low-cell-number fractions underwent preparation using SMART-Seq v4 Ultra Low Input. Study observations and caveats: One caveat is that FACS-sorted repertoires could contain abundant clonotypes contaminating from the bulk population.

5'RACE template switching added a universal primer site and UMIs to TCR cDNA. TCRdb called the 5' RACE reads again in MiXCR, with one record for every CDR3 protein. In the table there are around 320,000 distinct CDR3 sequences, roughly 4.3% of which are singletons. This clonotype was observed at least ten times. What it binds is not known. The CDR3 contains 15 residues. Per the germline V gene, CDR1 is SGHRS and CDR2 is YFSETQ. Trimming removed 1 base at V and 0 bases at J, with 8 bases between. The genes are TRBV5-1 and TRBJ1-3; D remains unclear. The sequencing here drew on PBMCs, taken 15 days after the yellow fever booster vaccination. The clonotype was recovered from a man between 18 and 35 years old who received the YFV17D yellow fever vaccine. CDR3 loop: CASSLNQNSGNTIYF. DNA for the CDR3: TGCGCCAGCAGCTTGAACCAGAACTCTGGAAACACCATATATTTT.